This T cell receptor beta chain was sequenced for a study of monozygotic twins with inflammatory bowel disease. Overall study findings and caveats: Evidence failed to back one strong IBD-linked signal or clonotype. Individual T cell subtypes were not distinguishable.

Blood (under 2.6 ml) was collected from every donor individually. Total RNA from whole blood was isolated with no T cell sorting. The germline CDR1 and CDR2 sequences are KGHSH and LQKENI. This CDR3 region has 16 residues. Regarding this clonotype: The antigen remains undetermined.

TCRdb reworked the 5' RACE reads into one entry per CDR3 protein, no DNA. The ten most abundant clones cover approximately 5.4% of a sample with under 350,000 distinct CDR3 sequences. This sequence originates from a human donor with ulcerative colitis or Crohn's disease, or a healthy co-twin of an affected twin (not recorded which). The specimen sequenced was blood. This chain uses TRBV18 with TRBJ2-6. The CDR3 sequence: CASSTEWGSGANVLTF.